The clone carrying this T cell receptor (beta chain) was found many times. The antigen remains undetermined. V lost 2 bases to trimming and J lost 10 bases, with 15 bases between them. Germline CDR1 and CDR2: ENHRY and SYGVKD. The CDR3 has 14 residues. The data belong to a study of CD8 T cells in ankylosing spondylitis. Scientists made TCR beta libraries using quantitative 5'-RACE with molecular barcodes. A single record per CDR3 protein comes from TCRdb applying MiXCR to the 5' RACE reads. This sample has 450,000 to 550,000 distinct CDR3 sequences; approximately 5% occur once, and the top ten carry under 4.5%. Broader study findings: The study looked at matched synovial fluid samples from ankylosing spondylitis patients. Disease-linked clones were reported to be significantly enriched there. A TCR beta motif of roughly 8 highly homologous variants seemed to mark ankylosing spondylitis blood. Researchers report that disease-linked clones proved CD8+ and relatively rare in peripheral blood. Earlier reports found some motif variants in synovial fluid and blood in reactive arthritis.

The sequence derives from a male donor with ankylosing spondylitis. The gene calls are TRBV10-3 and TRBJ2-1, with a weak D call TRBD2 (6 bases). Sample: blood, either unsorted or a sorted T cell fraction (not recorded which). Written as DNA, the CDR3 is TGTGCCATCAGTGAGGTGGAGGGGCCCGTAGAGCAGTTCTTC. Its protein product is CAISEVEGPVEQFF.